This T cell receptor (beta chain) was captured in a study of PD-L1 blockade in urothelial cancer. Study as a whole: About 90% of the roughly 29 patients were men with bladder-origin urothelial cancer.

Sample time point: peripheral blood 6 weeks after treatment start. This table comes from immunoSEQ multiplex PCR, and its TCRdb copy is limited to in-frame clones, with some not included. Of about 45,000 clones listed, 82% are singletons. Study findings and constraints: Those with durable benefit had larger increases in tumor-associated blood clones at 3 weeks.

This clone was found a few times. Its specificity is unknown. This specimen was PBMCs, taken around atezolizumab (anti-PD-L1) treatment. The clonotype comes from a man aged 60-69 years with urothelial cancer.

CDR3 sequence reads: CASRTSGRTYEQYF. As DNA, the CDR3 is TGTGCCAGCAGGACTAGCGGGAGGACCTACGAGCAGTACTTC. This chain uses TRBV6-6 with TRBJ2-7; 13 nucleotides agree with TRBD2. This CDR3 has 14 residues. Unmatched junction bases numbered 1, after V lost 6 bases and J lost 2 bases. Per the germline V gene, CDR1 is MNHNY and CDR2 is SVGAGI (reference sequence).